A single TCR beta chain is shown here with its context. Original methodology: Nucleated cell number was recorded as an estimate derived from reference gene primer amplification. The assay was immunoSEQ multiplex PCR, and TCRdb's table has in-frame clones only and misses some. The V and J calls and clone size were taken over from that table, and D and trimming were inferred from the DNA. Here the sample spans 150,000 to 200,000 clones, 75% to 80% being singletons. This sample is part of a study of blood T cell repertoires in COVID-19. For the study at large: The analysed material was cDNA or gDNA that came from T cells, B-cell-depleted T cells, or PBMCs.

The CDR3 sequence is 16 residues long. The V gene's germline CDR1 is SGHRS and CDR2 YFSETQ. Germline trimming cut 4 bases from V and 3 bases from J; bases unmatched to any gene: 8. What was sequenced was peripheral blood. The chain has TRBV5-1 and TRBJ2-2, with TRBD1 matching over 8 bases. This receptor was identified in a woman in her sixties or seventies with acute or convalescent COVID-19. The CDR3 DNA reads as TGCGCCAGCAGCCTCAGGGGGCGAGGTGACACCGGGGAGCTGTTTTTT. Its translation: CASSLRGRGDTGELFF.